A selection of T cell receptor beta chains follows, all from one sample in a study of technical replicates of blood from a few donors. TCRdb's copy holds only in-frame clones and misses some; the assay was immunoSEQ multiplex PCR. The sample lists tens of thousands of clones, 90% to 95% seen once, with around 0.27% in the top ten. Input material: T cells isolated from PBMCs. These receptors all come from a human donor in good health. The CDR3 runs from the conserved cysteine through the conserved F or W. A D gene is named only where the DNA matches it firmly. For some rows the clone size is stated as once, few or many, or as a class when expanded; others skip it.

TRBJ2-5	once	TRBV4-2	TRBD2	TGTGCCAGCAGCTCGCAGGGTAGCGGGGGTGTACAAGAGACCCAGTACTTC	CASSSQGSGGVQETQYF
TRBJ2-1	.	TRBV4-1	TRBD2	TGCGCCAGCAGCCAAGATCCCAGCGGGATTTACAATGAGCAGTTCTTC	CASSQDPSGIYNEQFF
TRBJ1-1	.	TRBV6-5	.	TGTGCCAGCAAAGAGGGCCAGCGGGACACTGAAGCTTTCTTT	CASKEGQRDTEAFF
TRBJ2-3	.	TRBV9	.	TGTGCCAGCAGCGTAAGGGGGACGTTTAGCACAGATACGCAGTATTTT	CASSVRGTFSTDTQYF
TRBJ1-1	.	TRBV2	.	TGTGCCAGCAGTTCAAACAAACAGGTCCCGGGGAACACTGAAGCTTTCTTT	CASSSNKQVPGNTEAFF
TRBJ1-6	once	TRBV10-1	.	TGCGCCAGCAGTGACAGGGGTTCACCCCTCCACTTT	CASSDRGSPLHF
TRBJ2-4	.	TRBV11-3	TRBD1	TGTGCCAGCAGCCGCCTCCGGGGACAGGGTACGGCGGACATTCAGTACTTC	CASSRLRGQGTADIQYF
TRBJ2-3	.	TRBV28	.	TGTGCCAGCAGTTTGCGGGTACTCACAGATACGCAGTATTTT	CASSLRVLTDTQYF
TRBJ2-1	.	TRBV13	TRBD2	TGTGCCAGCAGCTACCAGCGGGAGGGCCGCAATGAGCAGTTCTTC	CASSYQREGRNEQFF
TRBJ1-1	.	TRBV19	.	TGTGCCAGTAGTAGACCCAGGTTGTCAGGGACTGAAGCTTTCTTT	CASSRPRLSGTEAFF
TRBJ1-1	.	TRBV4-1	.	TGCGCCAGCAGCCAAGATGTGGGGAGCACTGAAGCTTTCTTT	CASSQDVGSTEAFF
TRBJ2-5	.	TRBV7-6	.	TGTGCCAGCAGCTTTTCGCCGGGTCGGGAGACCCAGTACTTC	CASSFSPGRETQYF
TRBJ1-5	.	TRBV6-1	.	TGTGCCAGCAGTGGAATTGGGAGGGGATATCAGCCCCAGCATTTT	CASSGIGRGYQPQHF
TRBJ2-2	.	TRBV5-1	.	TGCGCCAGCAGCGCAGACTCCTCCGGGACCGGGGAGCTGTTTTTT	CASSADSSGTGELFF
TRBJ1-2	.	TRBV5-6	.	TGTGCCAGCAGCTTGGACAGGGACTATGGCTACACCTTC	CASSLDRDYGYTF
TRBJ1-6	.	TRBV7-8	TRBD1	TGTGCCAGCAGCTTATCCTTCGGCGACAGGGCAGGGTCACCCCTCCACTTT	CASSLSFGDRAGSPLHF
TRBJ2-7	.	TRBV28	.	TGTGCCAGCAGCCCGCAGGGTGGGAATCCCCACGAGCAGTACTTC	CASSPQGGNPHEQYF
TRBJ2-3	.	TRBV7-9	.	TGTGCCAGCAGCCCCCGTCCAGATACGCAGTATTTT	CASSPRPDTQYF
TRBJ2-4	.	TRBV29-1	TRBD2	TGCAGCGTTGCCGAGACTAGCGGTCCCAAAAACATTCAGTACTTC	CSVAETSGPKNIQYF
TRBJ2-5	.	TRBV9	TRBD2	TGTGCCAGCGGAGGGGCTAGCGGGGACCAAGAGACCCAGTACTTC	CASGGASGDQETQYF
TRBJ2-1	.	TRBV18	.	TGTGCCAGCTCAACGACATCAGGGGTGAATGAGCAGTTCTTC	CASSTTSGVNEQFF
TRBJ1-1	few	TRBV13	.	TGTGCCAGCAGCTACAGGGAAACTGAAGCTTTCTTT	CASSYRETEAFF
TRBJ2-2	.	TRBV5-1	.	TGCGCCAGCAGCCTTGTTTTGACAGTGAACACCGGGGAGCTGTTTTTT	CASSLVLTVNTGELFF
TRBJ2-1	.	TRBV18	.	TGTGCCAGCTCATCCTCTTTAGGAGGGCTTAACAATGAGCAGTTCTTC	CASSSSLGGLNNEQFF
TRBJ1-5	.	TRBV7-2	TRBD1	TGTGCCAGCAGCCTGGACAGGGCCGGGCCCCAGCATTTT	CASSLDRAGPQHF
TRBJ2-5	.	TRBV2	TRBD2	TGTGCCAGCATCGGGGGGGCCCAGTACTTC	CASIGGAQYF
TRBJ1-4	.	TRBV9	.	TGTGCCAGCAGCGTGACCGACTGGAGGGGCGGGGAAAAACTGTTTTTT	CASSVTDWRGGEKLFF
TRBJ2-1	.	TRBV20-1	.	TGCAGTGCTCACCAGGTTAATGAGCAGTTCTTC	CSAHQVNEQFF
TRBJ2-5	.	TRBV15	.	TGTGCCACCAGCGGCAGACCGGGACTCCTTCAAGAGACCCAGTACTTC	CATSGRPGLLQETQYF
TRBJ2-3	.	TRBV19	TRBD1	TGTGCCAGTAGTATAAGGGACAGAAACACAGATACGCAGTATTTT	CASSIRDRNTDTQYF
TRBJ2-7	once	TRBV4-1	TRBD2	TGCGCCAGCAGCCAAGACCAGGGCGGGGGGCGCGAGCAGTACTTC	CASSQDQGGGREQYF
TRBJ2-1	.	TRBV5-6	.	TGTGCCAGCAGCTTGGTGGGCCTCGATGAGCAGTTCTTC	CASSLVGLDEQFF
TRBJ1-5	.	TRBV15	.	TGTGCCACCAGCCCTAGGACGGGGAGCAATCAGCCCCAGCATTTT	CATSPRTGSNQPQHF
TRBJ2-1	.	TRBV27	TRBD2	TGTGCCAGCAGTTTAGGCGGGAGAGGATACAATGAGCAGTTCTTC	CASSLGGRGYNEQFF
TRBJ2-5	.	TRBV15	TRBD1	TGTGCCACCAGCAGAGACCAGGGGGCGTGGACGAGGGAGACCCAGTACTTC	CATSRDQGAWTRETQYF
TRBJ2-2	.	TRBV18	TRBD1	TGTGCCAGCTCACCAGGGACAGGGGTCACCGGGGAGCTGTTTTTT	CASSPGTGVTGELFF
TRBJ2-5	.	TRBV7-3	TRBD2	TGTGCCAGCAGCGCCGGCCGGACTAGCGGGGGAGCCCAAGAGACCCAGTACTTC	CASSAGRTSGGAQETQYF
TRBJ1-4	.	TRBV28	.	TGTGCCAGCAGACCCAGTCCGCGGGAAAAACTGTTTTTT	CASRPSPREKLFF
TRBJ2-1	.	TRBV15	TRBD2	TGTGCCACCAGCGCGGGAGGGGCGTACAATGAGCAGTTCTTC	CATSAGGAYNEQFF
TRBJ1-5	.	TRBV28	TRBD1	TGTGCCAGCAGTTTTGGGACAGGGGGAATTAGGCAGCCCCAGCATTTT	CASSFGTGGIRQPQHF
TRBJ2-5	.	TRBV7-9	.	TGTGCCAGCAGCTTATCCCACGACAGGCAAGAGACCCAGTACTTC	CASSLSHDRQETQYF